This TCR beta chain was sequenced for a study of T cell responses to AZD1222 COVID-19 vaccine. Study conclusions and caveats: Spike-specific TCR breadth and depth rose after two AZD1222 doses. Spike-wide vaccine-associated CD4 TCRs dominated at 160-218 and 743-854.

Using immunoSEQ multiplex PCR, the repertoire was profiled, and TCRdb retains in-frame clones only, with some absent. Found here are roughly 120,000 clones, roughly 90% of them singletons; the top ten hold approximately 2.8%. Concerning this clone: Its matching antigen is unknown.

Trimming removed 5 bases from V and 4 bases from J, with 17 bases in between. This CDR3 region has 15 residues. CDR1 and CDR2 (germline): MNHEY, SVGEGT. The TCR originated in an adult in good health. The J gene is TRBJ1-2, the V gene TRBV6-2 or TRBV6-3; D is perhaps TRBD1 (5 bases). The input for sequencing was peripheral blood, taken on day 0 of AZD1222 vaccination. The CDR3 here is CASSTPRAGRYGYTF. CDR3 DNA: TGTGCCAGCAGTACCCCCAGGGCAGGTCGCTATGGCTACACCTTC.